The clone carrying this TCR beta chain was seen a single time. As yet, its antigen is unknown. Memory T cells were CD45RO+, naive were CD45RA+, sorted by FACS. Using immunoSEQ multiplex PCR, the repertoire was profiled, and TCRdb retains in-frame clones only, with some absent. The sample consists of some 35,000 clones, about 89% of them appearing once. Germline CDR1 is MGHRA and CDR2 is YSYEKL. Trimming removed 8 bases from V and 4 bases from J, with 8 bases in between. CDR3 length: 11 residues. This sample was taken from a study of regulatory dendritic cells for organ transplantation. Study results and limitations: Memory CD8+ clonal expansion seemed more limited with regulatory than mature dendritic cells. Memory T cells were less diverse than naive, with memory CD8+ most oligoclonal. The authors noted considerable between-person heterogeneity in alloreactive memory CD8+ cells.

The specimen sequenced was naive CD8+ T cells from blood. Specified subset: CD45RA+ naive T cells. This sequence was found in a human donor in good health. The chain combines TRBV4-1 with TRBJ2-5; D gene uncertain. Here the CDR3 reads CASGHRETQYF. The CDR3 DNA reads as TGCGCCAGCGGTCATCGAGAGACCCAGTACTTC.